Sequencing of this T cell receptor beta chain was carried out in a study of breast tumors, draining lymph nodes, adjacent tissues. In this sample, this clonotype turned up many times. TCRdb independently ran MiXCR on the multiplex PCR reads; one entry per CDR3 protein. The data show under 150,000 distinct CDR3 sequences, 21% seen once. Axillary draining lymph nodes of breast cancer patients supplied the node samples. CDR3 length: 17 residues. Germline CDR1 MNHEY, CDR2 SVGAGI. Trimming cost V 6 bases and J 3 bases; bases outside gene matches: 9. This receptor was taken from a female donor with breast cancer. Some clones in this sample may be carry-over from other donors' samples. The genes are TRBV6-5 and TRBJ2-3; 13 bases match TRBD2. Input material: axillary lymph node tissue. CDR3 sequence reads: CASRTRTSGSGTDTQYF. In nucleotides, the CDR3 is TGTGCCAGCAGGACCCGGACTAGCGGGAGCGGGACAGATACGCAGTATTTT.